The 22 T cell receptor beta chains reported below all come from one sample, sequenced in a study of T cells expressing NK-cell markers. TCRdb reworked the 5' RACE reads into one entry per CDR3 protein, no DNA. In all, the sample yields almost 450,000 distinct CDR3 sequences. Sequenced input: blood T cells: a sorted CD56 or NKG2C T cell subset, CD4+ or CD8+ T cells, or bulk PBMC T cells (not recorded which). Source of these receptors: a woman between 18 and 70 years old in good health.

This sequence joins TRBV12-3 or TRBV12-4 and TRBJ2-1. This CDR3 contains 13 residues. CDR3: CASSWDLYNEQFF.

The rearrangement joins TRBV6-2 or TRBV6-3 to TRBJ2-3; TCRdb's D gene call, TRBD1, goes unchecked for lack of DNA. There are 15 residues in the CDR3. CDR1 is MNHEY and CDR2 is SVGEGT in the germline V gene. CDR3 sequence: CASSRTTTSTDTQYF.

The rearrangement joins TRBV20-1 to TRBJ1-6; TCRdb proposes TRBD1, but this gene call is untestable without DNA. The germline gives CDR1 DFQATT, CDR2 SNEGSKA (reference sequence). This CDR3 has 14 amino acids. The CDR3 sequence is CSASIGTENSPLHF.

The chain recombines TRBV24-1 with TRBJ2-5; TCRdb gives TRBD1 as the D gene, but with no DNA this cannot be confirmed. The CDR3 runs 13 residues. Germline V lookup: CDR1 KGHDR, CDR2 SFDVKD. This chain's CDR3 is CATRGPFGETQYF.

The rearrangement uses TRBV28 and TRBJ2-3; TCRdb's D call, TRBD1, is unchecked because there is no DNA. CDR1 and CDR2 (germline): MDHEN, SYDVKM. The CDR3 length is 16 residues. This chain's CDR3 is CASSLLGTGGTDTQYF. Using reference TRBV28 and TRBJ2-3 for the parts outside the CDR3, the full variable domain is DVKVTQSSRYLVKRTGEKVFLECVQDMDHENMFWYRQDPGLGLRLIYFSYDVKMKEKGDIPEGYSVSREKKERFSLILESASTNQTSMYLCASSLLGTGGTDTQYFGPGTRLTVL.

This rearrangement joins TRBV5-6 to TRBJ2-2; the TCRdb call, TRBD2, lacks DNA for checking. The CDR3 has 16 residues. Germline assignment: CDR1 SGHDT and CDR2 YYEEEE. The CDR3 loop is CASSFRLAVNTGELFF.

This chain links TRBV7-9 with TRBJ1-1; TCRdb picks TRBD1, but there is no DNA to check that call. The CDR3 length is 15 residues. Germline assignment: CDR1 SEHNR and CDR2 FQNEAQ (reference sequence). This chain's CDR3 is CASSRPGTGNTEAFF.

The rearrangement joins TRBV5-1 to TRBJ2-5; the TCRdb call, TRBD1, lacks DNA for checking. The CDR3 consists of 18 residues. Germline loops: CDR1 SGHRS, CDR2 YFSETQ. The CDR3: CASSPVRVGAYNPETQYF. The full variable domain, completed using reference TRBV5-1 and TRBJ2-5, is KAGVTQTPRYLIKTRGQQVTLSCSPISGHRSVSWYQQTPGQGLQFLFEYFSETQRNKGNFPGRFSGRQFSNSRSEMNVSTLELGDSALYLCASSPVRVGAYNPETQYFGPGTRLLVL.

The CDR3 is CAWSLQGVNTEAFF. J is TRBJ1-1 and V is TRBV30. Germline loops: CDR1 GTSNPN, CDR2 SVGIG (reference sequence). This CDR3 spans 14 amino acids.

CDR3 residues: CSVEDGQGSNYGYTF. The V gene is TRBV29-1, the J gene TRBJ1-2; the D gene TCRdb calls, TRBD1, cannot be checked with no DNA. Germline V gives CDR1 SQVTM, CDR2 ANQGSEA. The CDR3 runs 15 residues.

The CDR3 region is CSVVPSVWEYYEQYF. The rearrangement links TRBV29-1 to TRBJ2-7; the TRBD1 assignment by TCRdb is unverifiable without DNA. The CDR3 is 15 residues long. In germline, CDR1 is SQVTM, CDR2 ANQGSEA.

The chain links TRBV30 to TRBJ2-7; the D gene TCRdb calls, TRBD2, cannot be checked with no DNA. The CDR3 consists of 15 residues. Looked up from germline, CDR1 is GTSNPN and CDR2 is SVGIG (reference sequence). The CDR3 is CAWSRRTSDSYEQYF.

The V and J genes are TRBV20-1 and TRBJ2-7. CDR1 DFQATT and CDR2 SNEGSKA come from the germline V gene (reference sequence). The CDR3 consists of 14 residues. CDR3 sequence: CSASVRRHSYEQYF.

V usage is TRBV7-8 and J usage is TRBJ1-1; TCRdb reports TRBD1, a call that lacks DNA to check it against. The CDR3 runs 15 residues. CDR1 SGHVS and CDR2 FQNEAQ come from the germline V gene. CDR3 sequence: CASSPRTGTFTEAFF.

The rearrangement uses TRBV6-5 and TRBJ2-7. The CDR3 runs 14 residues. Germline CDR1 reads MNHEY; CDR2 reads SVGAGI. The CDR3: CASSYSPRSYEQYF.

CDR3 in amino acids: CASSLDLLAGGPYEQYF. The V gene is TRBV4-3, the J gene TRBJ2-7; TCRdb names TRBD2, which stays unverified in the absence of DNA. The length of the CDR3 is 17 residues. CDR1 is LGHNA, CDR2 YSLEER, per germline.

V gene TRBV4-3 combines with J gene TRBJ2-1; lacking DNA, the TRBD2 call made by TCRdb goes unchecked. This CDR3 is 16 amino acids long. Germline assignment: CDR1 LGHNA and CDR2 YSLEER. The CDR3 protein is CASSQGRTAFYNEQFF.

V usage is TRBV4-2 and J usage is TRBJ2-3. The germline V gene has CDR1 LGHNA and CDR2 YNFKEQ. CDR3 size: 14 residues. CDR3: CASSQDGGTDTQYF.

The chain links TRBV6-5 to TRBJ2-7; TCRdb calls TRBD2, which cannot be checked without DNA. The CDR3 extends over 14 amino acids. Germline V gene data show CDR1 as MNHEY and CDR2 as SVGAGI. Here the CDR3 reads CASSYELAAGEQYF.

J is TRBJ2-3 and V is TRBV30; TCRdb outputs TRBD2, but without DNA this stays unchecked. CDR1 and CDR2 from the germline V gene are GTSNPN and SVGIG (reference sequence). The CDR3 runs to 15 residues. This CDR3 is CAWSVGGLVTDTQYF.

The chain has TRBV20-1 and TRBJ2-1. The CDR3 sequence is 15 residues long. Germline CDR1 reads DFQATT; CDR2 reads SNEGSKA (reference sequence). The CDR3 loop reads CSARDLASSYNEQFF.

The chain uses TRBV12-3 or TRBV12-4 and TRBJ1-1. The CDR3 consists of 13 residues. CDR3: CASSLTTTYEAFF.